This T cell receptor (beta chain) originates from a study of blood T cell repertoires in COVID-19. Study-wide context: The cDNA or gDNA used as material had been derived from T cells, B-cell-depleted T cells, or PBMCs.

V lost 3 bases, J lost 5 bases, and 6 bases stayed unmatched. The germline gives CDR1 DFQATT, CDR2 SNEGSKA (reference sequence). This CDR3 region has 14 residues. Original processing methods: For nucleated cells, counts were estimated from reference gene primer amplification. TCRdb keeps only in-frame clones here, not all; method: immunoSEQ multiplex PCR. The V and J calls and clone size were taken over from that table, and D and trimming were inferred from the DNA. Among tens of thousands of clones listed, approximately 90% were seen once. The source of this sequence is a woman aged 55-70 years with acute or convalescent COVID-19. The chain uses TRBV20-1 and TRBJ2-5; 10 bases align to TRBD1. Sample: peripheral blood. CDR3 in amino acids: CSASPGTGDETQYF. The CDR3 DNA follows: TGCAGTGCTAGTCCGGGGACAGGGGATGAGACCCAGTACTTC.